Shown below are 29 T cell receptor beta chains from a single sample sequenced in a study of cytomegalovirus exposure and HLA in healthy donors. Primers included in the PCR were 60 Vbeta and 13 Jbeta primers. Sequenced by immunoSEQ multiplex PCR; TCRdb stores in-frame clones only, minus some. The sample comprises some 120,000 clones, around 67% of which are singletons, and less than 5% rests with the top ten. Source material: PBMCs. The receptor set was obtained from a man aged 60 to 69 in good health and CMV-seropositive.

The rearrangement uses TRBV28 and TRBJ1-3; 7 nucleotides match TRBD1. CDR1 is MDHEN and CDR2 is SYDVKM in the germline V gene. Trimming removed 5 bases from V and 6 bases from J; junction bases left unmatched: 7. The CDR3 loop spans 14 amino acids. CDR3 in DNA: TGTGCCAGCAGTCCACCCGGGACAGCAAACACCATATATTTT. As protein: CASSPPGTANTIYF.

The CDR3 region has the DNA TGTGCCAGCAGCTTTGTAGCGAAGCAGCACTACGAGCAGTACTTC. This codes for CASSFVAKQHYEQYF. The chain links TRBV5-4 to TRBJ2-7, with D possibly being TRBD2 (5 bases). Between the trimmed V and J ends, which lost 2 bases and 3 bases, there was a span of 15 bases. This CDR3 is 15 amino acids long. The V gene's germline CDR1 is SGHNT and CDR2 YYREEE (reference sequence).

The CDR3 DNA follows: TGTGCCAGCAGGCGGACAGGCACTAACTATGGCTACACCTTC. It specifies CASRRTGTNYGYTF. This chain uses TRBV6-1 with TRBJ1-2; 7 bases agree with TRBD1. The CDR3 runs to 14 residues. Germline V gene sequence: CDR1 MNHNS, CDR2 SASEGT. The J segment lost 0 bases and the V segment lost 6 bases, leaving 4 bases of the junction unmatched.

The chain employs TRBV5-1 and TRBJ2-2; 7 bases fit TRBD1. Germline CDR1 reads SGHRS; CDR2 reads YFSETQ. The junction had 2 bases not matched to a gene; V was cut back by 4 bases and J by 8 bases. The CDR3 is 12 residues long. For the CDR3, the DNA is TGCGCCAGCAGCGAGGGACAGGGGGAGCTGTTTTTT. Its protein product is CASSEGQGELFF.

The genes are TRBV29-1 and TRBJ2-7; TRBD2 aligns across 7 bases. J gave up 6 bases and V 5 bases, and 10 bases lay outside the gene matches. Germline assignment: CDR1 SQVTM and CDR2 ANQGSEA. This CDR3 contains 13 residues. The CDR3 DNA follows: TGCAGCGTTTGTGCTAGCGGATCCGGCGAGCAGTACTTC. Residues: CSVCASGSGEQYF.

The chain carries TRBV28 and TRBJ2-3; unclear D gene. The DNA end lines up better with TRBJ1-5; the J call may be wrong. The CDR3 is 11 amino acids. CDR1 is MDHEN, CDR2 SYDVKM, per germline. CDR3 coding DNA: TGTGCCAGCAGTCGCACAGATACGCAGCATTTT. Translated, it gives CASSRTDTQHF.

This clone came up a few times. V and J are TRBV30 and TRBJ2-2; D is uncertain. The CDR3 is 11 residues long. V lost 4 bases, J lost 6 bases, and 6 bases lay in between. Germline CDR1 reads GTSNPN; CDR2 reads SVGIG (reference sequence). This CDR3 reads CAWKLPGELFF. The CDR3 DNA is TGTGCCTGGAAACTGCCCGGGGAGCTGTTTTTT.

Comment on this clone: This CDR3 is also generated by other DNA sequences in the sample. The chain employs TRBV30 and TRBJ2-3; D possibly corresponds to TRBD2 (6 bases). V lost 3 bases, J lost 3 bases, and 10 bases lay in between. This CDR3 is 13 amino acids long. Germline CDR1 is GTSNPN and CDR2 is SVGIG (reference sequence). The CDR3 loop is CAWRVGGTDTQYF. The CDR3 DNA follows: TGTGCCTGGAGGGTCGGGGGAACAGATACGCAGTATTTT.

The chain employs TRBV2 and TRBJ1-2; 8 bases map to TRBD1. The ends lost 4 bases at V and 8 bases at J; junction bases unmatched: 6. CDR1 and CDR2 from the germline V gene are SNHLY and FYNNEI. CDR3 size: 13 residues. The CDR3 spells CASSGTGTIGYTF. The CDR3 region has the DNA TGTGCCAGCAGTGGGACAGGGACCATAGGCTACACCTTC.

CDR3 sequence (DNA): TGTGCCAGTAATCGGACAGGGCCTTATGGCTACACCTTC. Translated: CASNRTGPYGYTF. The V and J genes are TRBV19 and TRBJ1-2; 8 nucleotides align to TRBD1. Looked up from germline, CDR1 is LNHDA and CDR2 is SQIVND (reference sequence). The trim removed 7 bases at V and 5 bases at J, leaving 6 bases unmatched. CDR3 length equals 13 residues.

The CDR3 here is CASSDRGLGNYGYTF. The CDR3, as DNA: TGTGCCAGCAGTGACAGGGGGTTGGGTAACTATGGCTACACCTTC. J is TRBJ1-2 and V is TRBV2, with 7 nucleotides matching TRBD1. The CDR3 is made up of 15 amino acids. Losses at the gene ends were 3 bases for V and 1 base for J; bases not matched to a gene: 5. Germline CDR1 reads SNHLY; CDR2 reads FYNNEI.

The J gene is TRBJ2-7, the V gene TRBV10-3; 10 bases line up with TRBD1. The ends lost 6 bases at V and 9 bases at J; junction bases unmatched: 11. This CDR3 contains 14 residues. Germline V gives CDR1 ENHRY, CDR2 SYGVKD. The CDR3: CAIRETTGGLRQYF. The CDR3 coding sequence is TGTGCCATCAGGGAGACGACAGGGGGCCTGCGGCAGTACTTC.

The chain carries TRBV6-1 and TRBJ1-5, with TRBD1 as a possible D gene (5 bases). Trimming removed 8 bases at V and 5 bases at J, with 19 bases between. The CDR3 has 15 residues. Per germline, CDR1 MNHNS and CDR2 SASEGT. The CDR3 DNA follows: TGTGCCAGCCGGCGGCGCGGAGGGGCGGATCAGCCCCAGCATTTT. Encoded protein: CASRRRGGADQPQHF.

The chain couples TRBV2 to TRBJ1-6, with no clear D. The CDR3 length is 14 residues. Germline V gives CDR1 SNHLY, CDR2 FYNNEI. Between the trimmed V and J ends, which lost 2 bases and 6 bases, there was a span of 8 bases. The CDR3 nucleotides read TGTGCCAGCAGTGAAAACAGACCTAATTCACCCCTCCACTTT. Translated, it gives CASSENRPNSPLHF.

The CDR3 DNA reads as TGTGCCAGCAGGGAACAAGGGGATCCCCAGCATTTT. It codes for CASREQGDPQHF. The rearrangement joins TRBV28 to TRBJ1-5, with D possibly TRBD1 on 5 matching bases. The CDR3 sequence is 12 residues long. The germline gives CDR1 MDHEN, CDR2 SYDVKM. Trimming cost V 6 bases and J 10 bases, with 13 bases left between them.

The genes are TRBV18 and TRBJ2-3; D is perhaps TRBD1 (5 bases). There are 16 residues in the CDR3. V gave up 2 bases and J gave up 3 bases, with 15 bases separating them. Germline V lookup: CDR1 KGHSH, CDR2 LQKENI. The CDR3 nucleotides are TGTGCCAGCTCACCAATTAAGACAGACTTTACAGATACGCAGTATTTT. This gives the protein CASSPIKTDFTDTQYF.

The V call is TRBV7-2, the J call TRBJ2-2; TRBD2 aligns across 11 bases. This CDR3 spans 17 amino acids. Germline trimming cut 5 bases from V and 6 bases from J; bases unmatched to any gene: 11. Germline V gene lookup returns CDR1 SGHTA and CDR2 FQGNSA. CDR3 sequence: CASSLDIAGGEAGELFF. The CDR3 DNA reads TGTGCCAGCAGCCTTGACATAGCGGGGGGGGAGGCCGGGGAGCTGTTTTTT.

This rearrangement joins TRBV9 to TRBJ1-5; D may be TRBD1 (5 bases). CDR1 and CDR2 from the germline V gene are SGDLS and YYNGEE. Trimming removed 6 bases at V and 8 bases at J, with 18 bases between. The CDR3 has 14 residues. The CDR3 sequence: CASIIRQILEPQHF. CDR3 nucleotides: TGTGCCAGCATCATACGACAGATTCTTGAGCCCCAGCATTTT.

This clone was counted between two and nine times. The chain employs TRBV5-1 and TRBJ2-7; 8 positions match TRBD1. CDR3 length: 14 amino acids. CDR1 is SGHRS, CDR2 YFSETQ, per germline. V lost 4 bases and J lost 7; bases outside the gene matches: 10. The CDR3 sequence is CASSPTGRGREQYF. CDR3 nucleotide sequence: TGCGCCAGCAGCCCCACGGGCAGGGGGCGGGAGCAGTACTTC.

The chain is built from TRBV7-2 and TRBJ2-7; 7 positions agree with TRBD1. CDR3 length: 16 residues. CDR1 SGHTA and CDR2 FQGNSA come from the germline V gene. Trimming took 5 bases from V and 4 from J; bases not matched to a gene: 14. The CDR3 region has the DNA TGTGCCAGCAGCACCCCCCAAGACAGGGTGGAGTACGAGCAGTACTTC. Amino acids: CASSTPQDRVEYEQYF.

The V gene is TRBV5-4, the J gene TRBJ2-7; the D is unclear. The V end was cut by 4 bases, the J end by 0 bases, with 8 bases between. CDR3 size: 13 residues. Germline loops: CDR1 SGHNT, CDR2 YYREEE (reference sequence). The CDR3 nucleotides read TGTGCCAGCAGCATGGACGGCTCCTACGAGCAGTACTTC. Protein: CASSMDGSYEQYF.

The V and J genes are TRBV18 and TRBJ1-3; D call uncertain. This CDR3 is built from 17 residues. The germline gives CDR1 KGHSH, CDR2 LQKENI. Trimming pared 3 bases from V and 0 bases from J, leaving 15 bases between. This CDR3 reads CASSPLSGRLSGNTIYF. As DNA, the CDR3 is TGTGCCAGCTCACCCTTAAGCGGACGGCTCTCTGGAAACACCATATATTTT.

V and J are TRBV5-1 and TRBJ1-1; 9 bases are a match to TRBD1. Germline lookup yields CDR1 SGHRS and CDR2 YFSETQ. The J segment lost 11 bases and the V segment lost 0 bases, leaving 5 bases of the junction unmatched. CDR3 length: 13 amino acids. CDR3 amino acids: CASSLGQGVDAFF. The CDR3, as DNA: TGCGCCAGCAGCTTGGGACAGGGGGTGGATGCTTTCTTT.

The V and J genes are TRBV27 and TRBJ1-6; D not resolved. Germline V gene lookup returns CDR1 MNHEY and CDR2 SMNVEV (reference sequence). Deletions cut 7 bases from V and 8 bases from J, with 15 bases between. The length of the CDR3 is 14 residues. CDR3 DNA sequence: TGTGCCAGCACCCTAGGAGGTCTCGATTCACCCCTCCACTTT. It yields the protein CASTLGGLDSPLHF.

The chain has TRBV6-1 and TRBJ2-7; D remains unclear. V lost 3 bases and J 7 bases, leaving 13 bases between the germline ends. The CDR3 extends over 13 amino acids. The germline V gene encodes CDR1 MNHNS and CDR2 SASEGT. The CDR3 DNA is TGTGCCAGCAGTGACTCATGGGCTTCTGAGCAGTACTTC. It codes for CASSDSWASEQYF.

The CDR3 bases are TGTGCCAGCAGCTTGGCGGGAGGTGCCCGTACTTACAATGAGCAGTTCTTC. It translates to CASSLAGGARTYNEQFF. The chain employs TRBV5-4 and TRBJ2-1, with 7 bases that match TRBD2. The CDR3 sequence is 17 residues long. Germline V gene lookup returns CDR1 SGHNT and CDR2 YYREEE (reference sequence). After removal of 0 bases from V and 4 bases from J, the junction contained 10 bases not matched to a gene.

The CDR3 coding sequence is TGCAGTGCTATACTCTCCTACGAGCAGTACTTC. Protein product: CSAILSYEQYF. The V gene is TRBV20-1, the J gene TRBJ2-7; D unresolved. This CDR3 has 11 residues. Germline assignment: CDR1 DFQATT and CDR2 SNEGSKA (reference sequence). Trimming removed 4 bases at V and 0 bases at J, with 4 bases between.

The rearrangement links TRBV19 to TRBJ2-6; unclear D gene. Germline V CDR1 and CDR2: LNHDA, SQIVND (reference sequence). This CDR3 comprises 16 residues. V lost 0 bases, J lost 0 bases, and 6 bases lay in between. The CDR3 region has the DNA TGTGCCAGTAGTATAGATCTGGCCTCTGGGGCCAACGTCCTGACTTTC. Translation: CASSIDLASGANVLTF.

CDR3 DNA: TGTGCCAGCAGCTTAGTCGCCTCGGGATTGGGGCATTTT. Encoded protein: CASSLVASGLGHF. The chain links TRBV7-2 to TRBJ1-5; D gene unclear. This CDR3 contains 13 residues. The V end lost 1 base, the J end lost 15 bases, and 16 bases lay between the germline ends. Germline CDR1 is SGHTA and CDR2 is FQGNSA.